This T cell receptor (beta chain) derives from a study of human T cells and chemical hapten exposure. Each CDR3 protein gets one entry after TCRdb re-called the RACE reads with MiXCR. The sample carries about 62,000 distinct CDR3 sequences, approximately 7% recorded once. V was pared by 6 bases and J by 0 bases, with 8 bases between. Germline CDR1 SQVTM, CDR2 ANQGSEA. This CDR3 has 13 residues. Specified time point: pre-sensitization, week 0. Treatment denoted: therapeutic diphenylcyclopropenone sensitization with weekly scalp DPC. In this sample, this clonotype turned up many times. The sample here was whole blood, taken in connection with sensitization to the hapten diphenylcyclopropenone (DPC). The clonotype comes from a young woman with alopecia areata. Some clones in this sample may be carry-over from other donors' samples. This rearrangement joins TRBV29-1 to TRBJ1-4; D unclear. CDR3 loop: CSVGRATNEKLFF. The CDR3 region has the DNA TGCAGCGTGGGCCGTGCAACTAATGAAAAACTGTTTTTT.